This T cell receptor beta chain was sequenced in a study of response to subunit inactivated influenza vaccine (dated 2018 in TCRdb). Concerning the study at large: Deep quantitative T cell receptor repertoire profiling was used in the study to track responses to a trivalent subunit inactivated influenza vaccine.

This clonotype occurred a few times. The clone's antigen remains unknown. No per-base quality is available; no much larger clone lies one base away. For CDR1 and CDR2, the germline V gene (reference sequence) lists LNHNV and YYDKDF. V ends up 1 base short and J 4 bases short, with an unmatched junction base count of 4. Its CDR3 holds 15 amino acids, cysteine through phenylalanine. The read is trimmed to its CDR3 DNA, 45 bases read in frame from base 1. Here is what the overall study found, with its caveats: It was suggested by the authors that each seasonal influenza vaccination may recruit only a limited number of new T cells.

Receptor amplification or capture employed RT-PCR. The sequencer listed for this sample is Illumina HiSeq 2500. TCRdb applied fastp at Q25 and MiXCR to the public reads, then kept only in-frame beta chains. Here each entry gathers all rows of one CDR3 protein and keeps the most common genes and DNA. This sample lists 590,000 or so distinct CDR3 sequences; 11% to 15% were detected once. Roughly 7.2% of the sample lies in the top ten. The rearranged segments are TRBV15 and TRBJ2-3; TRBD2 lines up with 8 middle nucleotides. The sequence was obtained from a man aged 50-60 years who received an inactivated influenza vaccine. Donor details come from another sample of the same person, matched by shared clones. The specimen comprised PBMCs from blood, sampled around two weeks before vaccination. Here is the DNA: TGTGCCACCAGCAGAGGTGGACTAGCCTCAGATACGCAGTATTTT. Its translation is CATSRGGLASDTQYF.